Listed below are T cell receptor beta chains from one sample, sequenced in a study of regulatory T cells in long-lasting Graves disease. Each CDR3 protein is one row after TCRdb ran MiXCR on the multiplex PCR reads. Here the sample spans 400,000 to 500,000 distinct CDR3 sequences, around a fifth being singletons. Sequencing was performed on peripheral blood mononuclear cells (PBMCs), taken when the disease was refractory, from a patient treated with antithyroid drugs. These receptors came from a female donor with Graves disease. Each CDR3 is given with its conserved first and last residue. D genes are given only for firm matches. The size of a clone is reported for some rows only, either as once, few or many, or as a class for expanded clones.

v_gene: TRBV19; abundance: few; j_gene: TRBJ2-7; d_gene: -; len: 13; CDR3aa: CASSMYDSYEQYF; CDR3nt: TGTGCCAGTAGTATGTACGACTCCTACGAGCAGTACTTC
v_gene: TRBV20-1; abundance: -; j_gene: TRBJ2-2; d_gene: TRBD1; len: 15; CDR3aa: CSASADRAGTGELFF; CDR3nt: TGCAGTGCTAGTGCGGACAGGGCGGGCACCGGGGAGCTGTTTTTT
v_gene: TRBV30; abundance: -; j_gene: TRBJ2-3; d_gene: TRBD2; len: 12; CDR3aa: CAWKREVDTQYF; CDR3nt: TGTGCCTGGAAACGGGAGGTGGATACGCAGTATTTT
v_gene: TRBV19; abundance: few; j_gene: TRBJ1-2; d_gene: -; len: 13; CDR3aa: CASTLTGTYGYTF; CDR3nt: TGTGCCAGTACCCTGACAGGTACCTATGGCTACACCTTC
v_gene: TRBV7-9; abundance: few; j_gene: TRBJ2-2; d_gene: -; len: 14; CDR3aa: CASSFAGNTGELFF; CDR3nt: TGTGCCAGCAGCTTTGCCGGGAACACCGGGGAGCTGTTTTTT
v_gene: TRBV5-6; abundance: -; j_gene: TRBJ1-1; d_gene: -; len: 16; CDR3aa: CASSFEEGLVNTEAFF; CDR3nt: TGTGCCAGCAGCTTTGAGGAAGGGTTAGTGAACACTGAAGCTTTCTTT
v_gene: TRBV5-1; abundance: -; j_gene: TRBJ2-5; d_gene: -; len: 13; CDR3aa: CASRNGAQETQYF; CDR3nt: TGCGCCAGCAGAAACGGGGCCCAAGAGACCCAGTACTTC
v_gene: TRBV9; abundance: -; j_gene: TRBJ1-1; d_gene: -; len: 14; CDR3aa: CPSSVDTGTTEAFF; CDR3nt: TGTCCCAGCAGCGTAGATACGGGAACCACTGAAGCTTTCTTT
v_gene: TRBV10-3; abundance: -; j_gene: TRBJ2-1; d_gene: TRBD2; len: 16; CDR3aa: CAIRDGEGPSYNEQFF; CDR3nt: TGTGCCATCAGAGACGGGGAGGGCCCATCCTACAATGAGCAGTTCTTC
v_gene: TRBV5-6; abundance: many; j_gene: TRBJ2-7; d_gene: TRBD2; len: 14; CDR3aa: CASSSSGGLYEQYF; CDR3nt: TGTGCCAGCAGCTCGAGCGGGGGACTCTACGAGCAGTACTTC
v_gene: TRBV28; abundance: many; j_gene: TRBJ2-7; d_gene: TRBD1; len: 16; CDR3aa: CASRGDGTGSSYEQYF; CDR3nt: TGTGCCAGCAGGGGGGACGGGACAGGGAGCTCCTACGAGCAGTACTTC
v_gene: TRBV11-3; abundance: many; j_gene: TRBJ2-7; d_gene: -; len: 13; CDR3aa: CASSWNILSEQYF; CDR3nt: TGTGCCAGCAGCTGGAACATCCTCAGCGAGCAGTACTTC
v_gene: TRBV5-8; abundance: many; j_gene: TRBJ2-2; d_gene: TRBD1; len: 16; CDR3aa: CASSLEFGTGTGELFF; CDR3nt: TGTGCCAGCAGCCTGGAGTTTGGGACAGGCACCGGGGAGCTGTTTTTT
v_gene: TRBV10-3; abundance: many; j_gene: TRBJ1-2; d_gene: -; len: 11; CDR3aa: CAIAGSDGYTF; CDR3nt: TGTGCCATCGCCGGATCGGATGGCTACACCTTC
v_gene: TRBV27; abundance: many; j_gene: TRBJ1-2; d_gene: TRBD1; len: 14; CDR3aa: CASSSDRVAYGYTF; CDR3nt: TGTGCCAGCAGTTCGGACAGGGTGGCCTATGGCTACACCTTC
v_gene: TRBV6-1; abundance: many; j_gene: TRBJ2-2; d_gene: -; len: 14; CDR3aa: CASSEAGVTGELFF; CDR3nt: TGTGCCAGCAGTGAAGCGGGGGTCACCGGGGAGCTGTTTTTT
v_gene: TRBV28; abundance: few; j_gene: TRBJ2-2; d_gene: -; len: 17; CDR3aa: CASSSDSRPSVGGELFF; CDR3nt: TGTGCCAGCAGTTCGGACAGCCGTCCCAGCGTAGGCGGGGAGCTGTTTTTT
v_gene: TRBV28; abundance: -; j_gene: TRBJ2-1; d_gene: -; len: 14; CDR3aa: CASSLSDTYNEQFF; CDR3nt: TGTGCCAGCAGTTTATCTGATACCTACAATGAGCAGTTCTTC
v_gene: TRBV24-1; abundance: -; j_gene: TRBJ2-7; d_gene: TRBD1; len: 15; CDR3aa: CATKGPGQGCYEQYF; CDR3nt: TGTGCCACCAAAGGACCGGGACAGGGATGCTACGAGCAGTACTTC
v_gene: TRBV6-2/TRBV6-3; abundance: few; j_gene: TRBJ2-7; d_gene: -; len: 14; CDR3aa: CASSEGVSDYEQYF; CDR3nt: TGTGCCAGCAGTGAGGGGGTCTCCGACTACGAGCAGTACTTC
v_gene: TRBV12-3/TRBV12-4; abundance: few; j_gene: TRBJ2-7; d_gene: TRBD2; len: 15; CDR3aa: CASSFFASGSYEQYF; CDR3nt: TGTGCCAGCAGTTTTTTCGCTAGCGGGAGTTACGAGCAGTACTTC
v_gene: TRBV4-1; abundance: -; j_gene: TRBJ2-7; d_gene: TRBD2; len: 17; CDR3aa: CASSQGLAGPSSYEQYF; CDR3nt: TGCGCCAGCAGCCAGGGACTAGCGGGGCCAAGCTCCTACGAGCAGTACTTC
v_gene: TRBV19; abundance: -; j_gene: TRBJ2-5; d_gene: -; len: 15; CDR3aa: CASSPRDKIQETQYF; CDR3nt: TGTGCCAGTAGTCCCCGGGACAAGATCCAAGAGACCCAGTACTTC
v_gene: TRBV5-1; abundance: -; j_gene: TRBJ2-7; d_gene: TRBD1; len: 16; CDR3aa: CASSLEPGQGFHEQYF; CDR3nt: TGCGCCAGCAGCTTGGAACCGGGACAGGGGTTCCACGAGCAGTACTTC
v_gene: TRBV5-6; abundance: -; j_gene: TRBJ2-7; d_gene: -; len: 13; CDR3aa: CASGSMNEYEQYF; CDR3nt: TGTGCCAGCGGCTCCATGAATGAGTACGAGCAGTACTTC
v_gene: TRBV6-2/TRBV6-3; abundance: few; j_gene: TRBJ2-7; d_gene: TRBD2; len: 16; CDR3aa: CASSYSREGGDYEQYF; CDR3nt: TGTGCCAGCAGTTACTCGAGGGAGGGCGGGGACTACGAGCAGTACTTC
v_gene: TRBV20-1; abundance: many; j_gene: TRBJ1-4; d_gene: -; len: 16; CDR3aa: CSARDLRGGMNEKLFF; CDR3nt: TGCAGTGCTAGAGATCTACGGGGGGGGATGAATGAAAAACTGTTTTTT
v_gene: TRBV9; abundance: few; j_gene: TRBJ2-2; d_gene: -; len: 14; CDR3aa: CASSGRTSAGELFF; CDR3nt: TGTGCCAGCAGCGGTAGAACTAGTGCCGGGGAGCTGTTTTTT
v_gene: TRBV28; abundance: many; j_gene: TRBJ1-5; d_gene: -; len: 13; CDR3aa: CASSFSQNQPQHF; CDR3nt: TGTGCCAGCAGTTTTTCCCAGAATCAGCCCCAGCATTTT
v_gene: TRBV12-3/TRBV12-4; abundance: many; j_gene: TRBJ1-4; d_gene: TRBD1; len: 15; CDR3aa: CASRLRQGRNEKLFF; CDR3nt: TGTGCCAGCAGGCTGCGACAGGGGCGCAATGAAAAACTGTTTTTT
v_gene: TRBV7-8; abundance: many; j_gene: TRBJ2-2; d_gene: -; len: 15; CDR3aa: CASSLGVEATGELFF; CDR3nt: TGTGCCAGCAGCTTAGGGGTCGAAGCAACCGGGGAGCTGTTTTTT
v_gene: TRBV20-1; abundance: -; j_gene: TRBJ2-7; d_gene: -; len: 15; CDR3aa: CSALPTELNPYEQYF; CDR3nt: TGCAGTGCTCTTCCGACAGAATTAAACCCCTACGAGCAGTACTTC
v_gene: TRBV20-1; abundance: -; j_gene: TRBJ2-2; d_gene: -; len: 15; CDR3aa: CSASIGDRDTGELFF; CDR3nt: TGCAGTGCTAGTATCGGGGACCGAGACACCGGGGAGCTGTTTTTT
v_gene: TRBV27; abundance: many; j_gene: TRBJ2-5; d_gene: -; len: 13; CDR3aa: CASSLYYQDTQYF; CDR3nt: TGTGCCAGCAGTTTGTATTACCAAGATACCCAGTACTTC
v_gene: TRBV28; abundance: -; j_gene: TRBJ2-7; d_gene: -; len: 15; CDR3aa: CASSLRLGASYEQYF; CDR3nt: TGTGCCAGCAGTTTGAGGCTGGGGGCCTCCTACGAGCAGTACTTC
v_gene: TRBV20-1; abundance: many; j_gene: TRBJ1-1; d_gene: TRBD1; len: 16; CDR3aa: CSASGGGTGANTEAFF; CDR3nt: TGCAGTGCTAGCGGGGGGGGGACAGGGGCCAACACTGAAGCTTTCTTT
v_gene: TRBV15; abundance: -; j_gene: TRBJ2-7; d_gene: TRBD1; len: 17; CDR3aa: CATSSRVMTGMVYEQYF; CDR3nt: TGTGCCACCAGCAGTCGGGTAATGACAGGGATGGTCTACGAGCAGTACTTC
v_gene: TRBV19; abundance: few; j_gene: TRBJ2-6; d_gene: -; len: 15; CDR3aa: CASSMGRTGANVLTF; CDR3nt: TGTGCCAGTAGTATGGGTAGGACTGGGGCCAACGTCCTGACTTTC